This T cell receptor (beta chain) was recovered during a study of T cells in Graves' hyperthyroidism and ophthalmopathy. Trimming took off 4 bases at V and 4 bases at J, with 19 bases between the two ends. The CDR3 contains 16 residues. The germline V gene encodes CDR1 SNHLY and CDR2 FYNNEI. RNA transcripts yielded amplified TCR beta CDR3 regions. Researchers ran a first-round RT-PCR on the TCR CDR3 using the HTBI primer set. TCRdb recomputed calls from the multiplex PCR reads with MiXCR, one row per CDR3 protein. The data hold about 290,000 distinct CDR3 sequences, with roughly 15% observed a single time.

V is TRBV2 and J is TRBJ1-2; D ambiguous. Sequencing used blood. The source of this sequence is a man under 40 with Graves' hyperthyroidism. The CDR3 reads CASSGVAAGPVYGYTF. The CDR3 bases are TGTGCCAGCAGTGGGGTAGCCGCCGGTCCTGTCTATGGCTACACCTTC.